These 15 T cell receptor beta chains were all obtained from the same sample, sequenced in a study of blood T cell repertoires in COVID-19. The protocol was immunoSEQ multiplex PCR, while the TCRdb copy is restricted to in-frame clones and leaves out a portion. The sample consists of hundreds of thousands of clones, 88% of them appearing once. The sample consisted of peripheral blood. The origin of the receptors is a woman aged 40 to 49 who had recovered from COVID-19.

The genes are TRBV3-1 (or the pseudogene TRBV3-2) and TRBJ1-2, with 12 bases matching TRBD1. Germline V lookup: CDR1 LGHDT, CDR2 YNNKEL (reference sequence). Trimming took 4 bases from V and 5 from J; bases not matched to a gene: 8. The CDR3 contains 16 residues. The CDR3 sequence is CASSRGGTGGWYGYTF. In DNA, the CDR3 is TGTGCCAGCAGCCGAGGGGGGACAGGGGGCTGGTATGGCTACACCTTC.

This clone has more than one count but fewer than ten. This rearrangement joins TRBV12-3 or TRBV12-4 to TRBJ1-2; D gene ambiguous. The CDR3 length is 12 residues. Trimming removed 3 bases from V and 8 bases from J, with 10 bases in between. CDR3 loop: CASSLGPWGYTF. The CDR3 region has the DNA TGTGCCAGCAGTTTGGGCCCTTGGGGCTACACCTTC.

The J gene is TRBJ2-5, the V gene TRBV7-3; the match to TRBD2 covers 14 bases. Per germline, CDR1 SGHTA and CDR2 FQGTGA. Germline trimming cut 5 bases from V and 5 bases from J; bases unmatched to any gene: 13. The CDR3 contains 18 residues. The CDR3 is CASSPRGLAGVGGETQYF. The CDR3 DNA reads as TGTGCCAGCAGCCCACGGGGACTAGCGGGAGTGGGTGGGGAGACCCAGTACTTC.

A few counts support this clone. This chain uses TRBV4-2 with TRBJ2-1; a weak D match, TRBD2 (6 bases). Trimming pared 2 bases from V and 1 base from J, leaving 24 bases between. The CDR3 sequence is 20 residues long. Per germline, CDR1 LGHNA and CDR2 YNFKEQ. The CDR3 DNA is TGTGCCAGCAGCCAACAGGCGGGCGGGGATGCCCGGGGGTCCTACAATGAGCAGTTCTTC. Protein product: CASSQQAGGDARGSYNEQFF.

This clone was picked up one time. The chain combines TRBV20-1 with TRBJ2-7, with a weak D call TRBD2 (5 bases). The CDR3 contains 13 residues. The V gene lost 3 bases and the J gene lost 7 bases, with 16 bases spanning the gap. Germline CDR1 is DFQATT and CDR2 is SNEGSKA (reference sequence). The chain's CDR3 is CSASLAPVGEQYF. The CDR3 DNA is TGCAGTGCTAGTCTAGCCCCGGTCGGGGAGCAGTACTTC.

The J gene is TRBJ2-1, the V gene TRBV11-2; D possibly corresponds to TRBD2 (6 bases). The germline gives CDR1 SGHAT, CDR2 FQNNGV. The CDR3 totals 16 residues. Trimming removed 3 bases at V and 0 bases at J, with 12 bases between. CDR3 in DNA: TGTGCCAGCAGCTTCGTGGGAGGATACTCCTACAATGAGCAGTTCTTC. It codes for CASSFVGGYSYNEQFF.

The rearrangement links TRBV5-6 to TRBJ2-2; D ambiguous. Between the trimmed V and J ends, which lost 2 bases and 2 bases, there was a span of 4 bases. Per the germline V gene, CDR1 is SGHDT and CDR2 is YYEEEE. CDR3 length: 13 amino acids. The DNA of the CDR3 is TGTGCCAGCAGCTTCTACAACACCGGGGAGCTGTTTTTT. Encoded protein: CASSFYNTGELFF.

Note on this clone: Other DNA sequences in the sample encode the same CDR3. This chain's CDR3 is CASSLGRGNTGELFF. CDR3 nucleotide sequence: TGTGCCAGCAGCTTAGGGCGGGGGAACACCGGGGAGCTGTTTTTT. The chain employs TRBV5-5 and TRBJ2-2; weak D call: TRBD2 (6 bases). This CDR3 spans 15 amino acids. Trimming took off 2 bases at V and 1 base at J, with 9 bases between the two ends. Germline CDR1 reads SGHKS; CDR2 reads YYEKEE (reference sequence).

This clone showed up just a few times. The chain employs TRBV18 and TRBJ2-7; 11 nucleotides line up with TRBD2. CDR1 KGHSH and CDR2 LQKENI come from the germline V gene. V trimming: 4 bases; J trimming: 3 bases; junction bases outside the gene matches: 11. CDR3 length: 17 amino acids. For the CDR3, the DNA is TGTGCCAGCTCACACCTCCACCCTAGCGGGAGGAGCTACGAGCAGTACTTC. Translating gives CASSHLHPSGRSYEQYF.

The V call is TRBV7-3, the J call TRBJ2-7; 9 nucleotides align to TRBD2. The CDR3 consists of 14 residues. With V trimmed by 5 bases and J by 7 bases, 9 bases remained unmatched. Germline V gene lookup returns CDR1 SGHTA and CDR2 FQGTGA. This CDR3 is CASSPLASGGEQYF. In DNA form, the CDR3 reads TGTGCCAGCAGCCCACTCGCCAGCGGGGGGGAGCAGTACTTC.

Note on this clone: Since the CDR3 does not end with the conserved phenylalanine or tryptophan, this likely comes from a read error. The limits of the CDR3 on the DNA are not certain, so only TCRdb's listed CDR3 is given. V usage is TRBV7-9 and J usage is TRBJ2-7; the table's D call TRBD1 went unverified against the DNA. The CDR3 comprises 14 residues, both ends counted. Per germline, CDR1 SEHNR and CDR2 FQNEAQ (reference sequence). The CDR3 sequence: CASSDAGTGGLGAI.

The chain carries TRBV3-1 (or the pseudogene TRBV3-2) and TRBJ1-2; maybe TRBD1 (6 bases). Between the trimmed V and J ends, which lost 5 bases and 7 bases, there was a span of 14 bases. From germline, CDR1 is LGHDT and CDR2 YNNKEL (reference sequence). CDR3 length: 13 residues. The CDR3 DNA is TGTGCCAGCAGCGGGGGCGCCCCTGGTGGCTACACCTTC. Translation: CASSGGAPGGYTF.

V and J are TRBV9 and TRBJ2-3; 8 positions agree with TRBD1. V was pared by 4 bases and J by 11 bases, with 9 bases of the junction left unmatched. The CDR3 extends over 13 amino acids. The germline V gene has CDR1 SGDLS and CDR2 YYNGEE. As DNA, the CDR3 is TGTGCCAGCAGCCCCGGGTGGGACAGGCGGCAGTATTTT. Amino acids: CASSPGWDRRQYF.

The chain uses TRBV21-1 and TRBJ1-2; the D call of TRBD1 is as the table states it, not checked on the DNA. TRBV21-1 is a pseudogene segment. The length of the CDR3 is 14 residues. Here the CDR3 DNA reads TGTGCCAGCAGCAAAGGACAGGGAACCTATGGCTACACCTTC. Residues: CASSKGQGTYGYTF.

The chain is built from TRBV7-3 and TRBJ2-7, with D possibly being TRBD2 (6 bases). The CDR3 spans 13 residues. The V gene's germline CDR1 is SGHTA and CDR2 FQGTGA. The V end was cut by 5 bases, the J end by 6 bases, with 14 bases between. CDR3 loop: CASSGDGGREQYF. The DNA of the CDR3 is TGTGCCAGCAGCGGGGACGGGGGTCGCGAGCAGTACTTC.